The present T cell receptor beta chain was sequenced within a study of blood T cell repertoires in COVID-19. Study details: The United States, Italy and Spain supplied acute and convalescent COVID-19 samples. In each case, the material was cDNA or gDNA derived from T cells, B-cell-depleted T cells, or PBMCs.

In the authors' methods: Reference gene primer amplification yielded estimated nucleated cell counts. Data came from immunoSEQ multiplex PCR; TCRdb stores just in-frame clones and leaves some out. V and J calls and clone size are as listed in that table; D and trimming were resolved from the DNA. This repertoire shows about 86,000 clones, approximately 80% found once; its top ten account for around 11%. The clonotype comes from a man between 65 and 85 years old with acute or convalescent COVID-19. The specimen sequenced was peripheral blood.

CDR3 residues: CASNTGTGVSPLHF. The CDR3 DNA follows: TGTGCCAGTAATACGGGGACAGGGGTCTCACCCCTCCACTTT. This chain connects TRBV19 to TRBJ1-6; 10 bases map to TRBD1. The germline V gene has CDR1 LNHDA and CDR2 SQIVND (reference sequence). Trimming at V came to 7 bases and at J to 10 bases, leaving 7 bases not matched to a gene. The length of the CDR3 is 14 residues.